This T cell receptor beta chain came from a study of blood T cell repertoires in COVID-19. Study-wide background: From the United States, Italy and Spain came samples of acute and convalescent COVID-19. T cells, B-cell-depleted T cells, or PBMCs provided the cDNA or gDNA that served as material.

The CDR3 sequence is 14 residues long. A Seattle source enrolled patients during active infection and followed them longitudinally. Clones were sequenced by immunoSEQ multiplex PCR, and TCRdb holds only the in-frame ones, with some missing. The repertoire holds approximately 180,000 clones, with 85% to 90% as singletons. This TCR came from a person between 65 and 80 years old with COVID-19, enrolled during active disease. The material sequenced was peripheral blood. The chain employs TRBV21-1 and TRBJ1-1. TRBV21-1 is described as a pseudogene. The CDR3 protein is CASRPGGLDTEAFF. In DNA form, the CDR3 reads TGTGCCAGCAGACCTGGGGGGTTAGACACTGAAGCTTTCTTT.